The source of this T cell receptor beta chain is a study of blood T cell repertoires in COVID-19. Libraries were prepared by immunoSEQ multiplex PCR; TCRdb keeps only in-frame clonotypes and omits some of them. Of more than 85,000 clones detected, 88% appear once; the ten largest clones hold about 1.9%. The CDR3 is 14 residues long. V dropped 0 bases and J dropped 0 bases, with 4 bases sitting between them. Germline lookup yields CDR1 MNHEY and CDR2 SVGAGI. V is TRBV6-5 and J is TRBJ2-3; D is ambiguous. The sequenced sample was peripheral blood. This receptor was taken from a man aged 50 to 60 with COVID-19, enrolled during active disease. The CDR3 region has the DNA TGTGCCAGCAGTTACTCGACTAGCACAGATACGCAGTATTTT. Its translation is CASSYSTSTDTQYF.